A single sample gave rise to the 25 T cell receptor beta chains below, sequenced in a study of T cell repertoires in cytomegalovirus infection. TCRdb re-called the reads with MiXCR, one entry per CDR3 protein. The sample gives 200,000 or so distinct CDR3 sequences, approximately 40% of which show up once; approximately 59% is in the top ten. No cognate antigen is known for these TCRs. This material consisted of CD8+ T cells from cultured PBMCs, taken from culture after CMV antigen stimulation. The receptor set was obtained from a human donor in good health (CMV status not recorded). Some clones in this sample may be carry-over from other donors' samples.

The gene calls are TRBV12-5 and TRBJ2-3, with 9 nucleotides matching TRBD2. The germline gives CDR1 LGHNT, CDR2 FRNRAP. CDR3 length equals 15 residues. With 6 bases clipped from V and 9 bases from J, the junction kept 13 bases outside the gene matches. The CDR3 DNA reads as TGTGCTAGTGGCAAACCGGGACTAGCAAGGCAAACGCAGTATTTT. The encoded protein is CASGKPGLARQTQYF.

This clonotype was picked up many times. The rearrangement uses TRBV28 and TRBJ1-5, with 7 bases fitting TRBD1. Germline assignment: CDR1 MDHEN and CDR2 SYDVKM. The trim removed 5 bases at V and 0 bases at J, leaving 4 bases unmatched. This CDR3 is 15 amino acids long. The CDR3 nucleotides are TGTGCCAGCAGTCCCTGGGACAGTAGCAATCAGCCCCAGCATTTT. It codes for CASSPWDSSNQPQHF.

A single count supports this clonotype. The CDR3: CASNPGKSSTDTQYF. The CDR3 region has the DNA TGTGCCAGCAACCCCGGGAAGTCTAGCACAGATACGCAGTATTTT. This sequence joins TRBV28 and TRBJ2-3; maybe TRBD2 (5 bases). V lost 7 bases and J 0 bases, leaving 14 bases between the germline ends. The CDR3 sequence is 15 residues long. Germline CDR1 reads MDHEN; CDR2 reads SYDVKM.

V is TRBV7-8 and J is TRBJ1-5; unclear D gene. Trimming took 2 bases from V and 0 from J, leaving 5 bases between them. The CDR3 loop spans 14 amino acids. Germline V gene lookup returns CDR1 SGHVS and CDR2 FQNEAQ. Written as DNA, the CDR3 is TGTGCCAGCAGCTTACGATATAGCAATCAGCCCCAGCATTTT. It yields the protein CASSLRYSNQPQHF. The full variable domain, completed using reference TRBV7-8 and TRBJ1-5, is GAGVSQSPRYKVAKRGQDVALRCDPISGHVSLFWYQQALGQGPEFLTYFQNEAQLDKSGLPSDRFFAERPEGSVSTLKIQRTQQEDSAVYLCASSLRYSNQPQHFGDGTRLSIL.

V is TRBV7-6 and J is TRBJ2-2, with D maybe TRBD2 (5 bases). Trimming shortened V by 2 bases and J by 9 bases, and 16 bases separated the two germline ends. Germline CDR1 and CDR2: SGHVS and FNYEAQ. The CDR3 has 15 residues. The CDR3 nucleotides are TGTGCCAGCAGCTTACTTGCGGGTGGTGTGAGGGAGCTGTTTTTT. Its translation is CASSLLAGGVRELFF.

The rearrangement uses TRBV27 and TRBJ2-3; D may be TRBD1 (6 bases). The germline CDR1 and CDR2 sequences are MNHEY and SMNVEV (reference sequence). The CDR3 length is 14 residues. Trimming removed 5 bases from V and 5 bases from J, with 14 bases in between. CDR3 amino acids: CASSVRGSVDTQYF. The CDR3 nucleotides are TGTGCCAGCAGTGTCAGGGGCTCGGTAGATACGCAGTATTTT.

The rearrangement links TRBV7-9 to TRBJ1-2; D is undetermined. The CDR3 loop spans 13 amino acids. Germline assignment: CDR1 SEHNR and CDR2 FQNEAQ (reference sequence). Between the trimmed V and J ends, which lost 3 bases and 4 bases, there was a span of 9 bases. Here the CDR3 DNA reads TGTGCCAGCAGCTTGTCAGAGTTCTATGGCTACACCTTC. It codes for CASSLSEFYGYTF.

The chain links TRBV18 to TRBJ1-4, with no clear D. Germline CDR1 KGHSH, CDR2 LQKENI. There are 13 residues in the CDR3. The V end lost 6 bases, the J end lost 8 bases, and 13 bases lay between the germline ends. The CDR3 bases are TGTGCCAGCTCCGACACCACTCAGGAAAAACTGTTTTTT. It translates to CASSDTTQEKLFF.

The V call is TRBV10-3, the J call TRBJ2-7, with D tentatively TRBD1 (5 bases). This CDR3 region has 13 residues. The germline gives CDR1 ENHRY, CDR2 SYGVKD. V lost 0 bases and J 5 bases, leaving 8 bases between the germline ends. The chain's CDR3 is CAISESWGNEQYF. CDR3 nucleotides: TGTGCCATCAGTGAGTCGTGGGGCAACGAGCAGTACTTC.

The genes are TRBV19 and TRBJ2-1, with 11 bases lining up with TRBD1. This CDR3 region has 15 residues. Looked up from germline, CDR1 is LNHDA and CDR2 is SQIVND (reference sequence). Losses at the gene ends were 5 bases for V and 9 bases for J; bases not matched to a gene: 9. The CDR3 region has the DNA TGTGCCAGTAGTCTAACCTGGACAGGGGGCGTTGAGCAGTTCTTC. Translating gives CASSLTWTGGVEQFF.

This clonotype showed up many times. This chain links TRBV7-9 with TRBJ2-5, with TRBD1 matching over 8 bases. Germline V gene lookup returns CDR1 SEHNR and CDR2 FQNEAQ (reference sequence). The CDR3 is made up of 15 amino acids. Trimming removed 4 bases from V and 5 bases from J; junction bases left unmatched: 9. This chain's CDR3 is CASSYGQGRVETQYF. CDR3 nucleotides: TGTGCCAGCAGCTACGGACAGGGCAGGGTGGAGACCCAGTACTTC.

The chain uses TRBV23-1 and TRBJ2-7; no definite D call. TRBV23-1 is treated as an ORF (open reading frame) with a function not yet certain. This CDR3 is 16 amino acids long. Trimming took off 4 bases at V and 0 bases at J, with 16 bases between the two ends. The CDR3 region has the DNA TGCGCCAGCAGTCCTGCTCACCCGTGGAGCTCCTACGAGCAGTACTTC. Translated: CASSPAHPWSSYEQYF.

V gene TRBV6-1 combines with J gene TRBJ1-2; 9 nucleotides line up with TRBD1. V lost 7 bases, J lost 4 bases, and 7 bases stayed unmatched. The CDR3 sequence is 14 residues long. The germline V gene encodes CDR1 MNHNS and CDR2 SASEGT. CDR3 sequence (DNA): TGTGCCAGCATTAGGACAGGGGTGAGCTATGGCTACACCTTC. It encodes CASIRTGVSYGYTF.

The CDR3, as DNA: TGTGCCAGCAGGGCACGGACAGTTTCTCTCCAAAAAGCCTACGAGCAGTACTTC. Its translation: CASRARTVSLQKAYEQYF. The rearrangement uses TRBV2 and TRBJ2-7; D may be TRBD1 (6 bases). Trimming removed 6 bases at V and 2 bases at J, with 26 bases between. There are 18 residues in the CDR3. Germline assignment: CDR1 SNHLY and CDR2 FYNNEI.

This clonotype was observed a handful of times. The rearrangement uses TRBV28 and TRBJ1-4; weak D call: TRBD1 (6 bases). Trimming left V 6 bases short and J 7 bases short, with 24 bases between. This CDR3 comprises 17 residues. Per the germline V gene, CDR1 is MDHEN and CDR2 is SYDVKM. The DNA for the CDR3 is TGTGCCAGCAGCTCGCTTCCCCGGGGGCGCCGGAGTGAAAAACTGTTTTTT. Translated: CASSSLPRGRRSEKLFF.

The genes are TRBV15 and TRBJ2-1; D might be TRBD2 (5 bases). This CDR3 contains 16 residues. With 1 base removed from V and 0 bases from J, the gap between germline ends came to 10 bases. Germline V gene data show CDR1 as LNHNV and CDR2 as YYDKDF (reference sequence). Here the CDR3 DNA reads TGTGCCACCAGCAGAGGCAGGAGGAGCTCCTACAATGAGCAGTTCTTC. As protein: CATSRGRRSSYNEQFF.

This clonotype showed up just a few times. The CDR3 region is CASSQTGRNTEAFF. CDR3 nucleotide sequence: TGTGCCAGCAGTCAGACAGGGAGGAACACTGAAGCTTTCTTT. The rearrangement links TRBV27 to TRBJ1-1; 7 bases agree with TRBD1. Germline V gene sequence: CDR1 MNHEY, CDR2 SMNVEV (reference sequence). V trimming: 5 bases; J trimming: 1 base; junction bases outside the gene matches: 4. The CDR3 consists of 14 residues.

The chain carries TRBV28 and TRBJ1-5; no clear D. The CDR3 loop spans 13 amino acids. From germline, CDR1 is MDHEN and CDR2 SYDVKM. The V gene lost 4 bases and the J gene lost 3 bases, with 7 bases spanning the gap. CDR3 protein: CASSWSVNQPQHF. The CDR3 DNA reads as TGTGCCAGCAGTTGGTCGGTCAATCAGCCCCAGCATTTT.

This clonotype was observed once. Sequence at one end of the junction differs from germline and may be a read error. The chain is built from TRBV4-1 and TRBJ2-1; 8 positions agree with TRBD2. Germline loops: CDR1 MGHRA, CDR2 YSYEKL. The CDR3 is 17 amino acids. CDR3 residues: CTSSQDRVTSGSGEQFF. The CDR3 DNA reads TGCACCAGCAGCCAAGATCGAGTCACTAGCGGCTCAGGGGAGCAGTTCTTC.

The rearrangement uses TRBV7-6 and TRBJ2-2; 8 bases map to TRBD2. There are 15 residues in the CDR3. Germline CDR1 SGHVS, CDR2 FNYEAQ. With V trimmed by 5 bases and J by 2 bases, 4 bases remained unmatched. The CDR3 loop reads CASSPRGGNTGELFF. The CDR3 region has the DNA TGTGCCAGCAGCCCCCGGGGGGGCAACACCGGGGAGCTGTTTTTT.

There are a few counts of this clonotype. The chain joins TRBV11-2 to TRBJ1-1; no clear D. Germline loops: CDR1 SGHAT, CDR2 FQNNGV. Trimming took 8 bases from V and 6 from J, leaving 13 bases between them. This CDR3 spans 12 amino acids. The CDR3 bases are TGTGCCAGCGGGCCTAGAAGGGCTGAAGCTTTCTTT. Translating it yields CASGPRRAEAFF.

This clonotype was counted many times. The chain uses TRBV7-2 and TRBJ1-3; no reliable D call. V was shortened by 1 base and J by 4 bases, with 8 bases between the two germline ends. Germline values: CDR1 SGHTA, CDR2 FQGNSA. This CDR3 contains 14 residues. CDR3 sequence reads: CASSLVGKGNTIYF. In DNA form, the CDR3 reads TGTGCCAGCAGCTTAGTGGGAAAAGGAAACACCATATATTTT.

The chain carries TRBV7-2 and TRBJ2-1; 9 bases are a match to TRBD1. The length of the CDR3 is 15 residues. Germline V lookup: CDR1 SGHTA, CDR2 FQGNSA. Trimming cost V 0 bases and J 9 bases; bases outside gene matches: 6. DNA of the CDR3: TGTGCCAGCAGCTTAGCGGGGACAGGGTGGGCTGAGCAGTTCTTC. Encoded protein: CASSLAGTGWAEQFF.

The chain is built from TRBV7-9 and TRBJ1-3; 8 bases align to TRBD1. The CDR3 spans 16 residues. J lost 6 bases, V lost 3 bases, and 10 bases had no gene match. Germline V lookup: CDR1 SEHNR, CDR2 FQNEAQ (reference sequence). The CDR3 here is CASSFGQGTLENTIYF. DNA for the CDR3: TGTGCCAGCAGCTTTGGACAGGGTACTCTTGAAAACACCATATATTTT.

This rearrangement joins TRBV7-3 to TRBJ2-7; D is undetermined. The CDR3 totals 13 residues. Per the germline V gene, CDR1 is SGHTA and CDR2 is FQGTGA. The ends were cut back, 2 bases at V and 5 bases at J, with 10 bases in the middle. CDR3 bases: TGTGCCAGCAGCTTAGAAGGGCACGACGAGCAGTACTTC. It encodes CASSLEGHDEQYF.